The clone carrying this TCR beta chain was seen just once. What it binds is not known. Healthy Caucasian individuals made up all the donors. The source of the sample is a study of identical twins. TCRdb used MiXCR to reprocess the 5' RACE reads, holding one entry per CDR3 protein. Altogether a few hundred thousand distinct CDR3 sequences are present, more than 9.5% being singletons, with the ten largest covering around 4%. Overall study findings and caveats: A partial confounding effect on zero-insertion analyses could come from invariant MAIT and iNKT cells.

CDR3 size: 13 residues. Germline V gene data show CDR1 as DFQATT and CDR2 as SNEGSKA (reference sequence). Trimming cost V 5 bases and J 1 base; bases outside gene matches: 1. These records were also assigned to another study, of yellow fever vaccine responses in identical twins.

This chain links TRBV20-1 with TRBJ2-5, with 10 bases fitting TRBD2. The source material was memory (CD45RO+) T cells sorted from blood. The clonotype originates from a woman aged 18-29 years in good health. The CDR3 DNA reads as TGCAGTGCTGGACTAGCGGCCCAAGAGACCCAGTACTTC. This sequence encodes CSAGLAAQETQYF.